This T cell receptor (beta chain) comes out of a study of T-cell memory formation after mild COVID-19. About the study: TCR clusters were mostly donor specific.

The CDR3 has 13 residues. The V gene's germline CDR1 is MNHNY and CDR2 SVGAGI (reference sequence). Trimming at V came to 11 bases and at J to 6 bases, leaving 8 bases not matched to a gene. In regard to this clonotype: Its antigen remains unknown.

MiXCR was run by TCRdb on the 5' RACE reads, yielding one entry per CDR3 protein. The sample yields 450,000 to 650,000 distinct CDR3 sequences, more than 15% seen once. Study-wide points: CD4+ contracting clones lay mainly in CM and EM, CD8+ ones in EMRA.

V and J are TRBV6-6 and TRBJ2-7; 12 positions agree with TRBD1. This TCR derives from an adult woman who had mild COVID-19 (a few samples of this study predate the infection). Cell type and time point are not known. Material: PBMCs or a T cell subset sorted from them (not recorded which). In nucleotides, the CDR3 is TGTGCCGTGAGGGGGACAGGGGGCTTCGAGCAGTACTTC. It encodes CAVRGTGGFEQYF.